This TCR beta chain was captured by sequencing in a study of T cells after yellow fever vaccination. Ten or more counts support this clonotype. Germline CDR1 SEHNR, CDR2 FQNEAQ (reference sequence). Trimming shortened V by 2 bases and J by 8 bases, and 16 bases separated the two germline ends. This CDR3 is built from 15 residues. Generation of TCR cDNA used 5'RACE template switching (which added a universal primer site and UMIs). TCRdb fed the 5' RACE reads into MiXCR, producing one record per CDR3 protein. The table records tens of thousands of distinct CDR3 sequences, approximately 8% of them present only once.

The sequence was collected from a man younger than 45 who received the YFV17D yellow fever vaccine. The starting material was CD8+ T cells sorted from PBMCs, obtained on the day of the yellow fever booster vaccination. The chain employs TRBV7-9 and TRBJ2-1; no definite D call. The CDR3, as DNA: TGTGCCAGCAGCTTAAGCTCTCATTTTGTTGATGAGCAGTTCTTC. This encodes CASSLSSHFVDEQFF.